These 2 T cell receptor beta chains originate from one sample sequenced in a study of beta chain features in type 1 diabetes. Every bit of the isolated RNA underwent reverse transcription, so sequencing read expressed TCRB transcripts. TCRdb's table, derived via immunoSEQ multiplex PCR, lists solely in-frame clones and lacks some. Of hundreds of thousands of clones listed, more than 65% are singletons. Specimen: naive CD4+ T cells from blood. All receptors derive from a man aged 25 to 40 in good health.

Concerning this clone: Its ends do not fully match the called genes, so a read error is possible. The chain links TRBV29-1 to TRBJ2-1; 13 nucleotides match TRBD2. The germline V gene has CDR1 SQVTM and CDR2 ANQGSEA. The CDR3 consists of 17 residues. DNA of the CDR3: TGCAGCGTCGAAGGGACTAGCGGGACAATATCCTACAATGAGCAGTTCTTC. It codes for CSVEGTSGTISYNEQFF.

The V call is TRBV28, the J call TRBJ2-5, with D tentatively TRBD1 or TRBD2 (5 bases each). The CDR3 sequence is 14 residues long. Germline loops: CDR1 MDHEN, CDR2 SYDVKM. V lost 3 bases and J lost 0, with 8 bases in between. CDR3 residues: CASSFGTHQETQYF. CDR3 bases: TGTGCCAGCAGTTTTGGGACCCACCAAGAGACCCAGTACTTC. Together with reference TRBV28 and TRBJ2-5, the CDR3 gives the full variable domain: DVKVTQSSRYLVKRTGEKVFLECVQDMDHENMFWYRQDPGLGLRLIYFSYDVKMKEKGDIPEGYSVSREKKERFSLILESASTNQTSMYLCASSFGTHQETQYFGPGTRLLVL.